These T cell receptor beta chains were read from a single sample in a study of blood T cell repertoires in COVID-19. The repertoire was sequenced with immunoSEQ multiplex PCR; TCRdb's copy has only in-frame clones and lacks some. Found here are roughly 140,000 clones, just under 85% of them singletons; the top ten hold under 3%. Sequencing was performed on peripheral blood. Receptors were obtained from a woman in her 40s with active or convalescent COVID-19. CDR3s include the opening cysteine and the closing phenylalanine or tryptophan. D genes are given only for firm matches. Clone size appears in some rows only: once, few, many, or a class for an expanded clone.

V: TRBV6-5
length: 12
size: NA
D: NA
J: TRBJ1-2
CDR3: CASARGNYGYTF
DNA: TGTGCCAGCGCCCGGGGGAACTATGGCTACACCTTC

V: TRBV4-1
length: 16
size: NA
D: NA
J: TRBJ1-1
CDR3: CASSQVPYRENTEAFF
DNA: TGCGCCAGCAGCCAAGTGCCGTACAGGGAGAACACTGAAGCTTTCTTT

V: TRBV4-1
length: 14
size: NA
D: TRBD2
J: TRBJ2-7
CDR3: CASSQLAGRDEQYF
DNA: TGCGCCAGCAGCCAACTAGCGGGTCGGGACGAGCAGTACTTC

V: TRBV19
length: 15
size: NA
D: TRBD1
J: TRBJ1-5
CDR3: CASSIGSGGYQPQHF
DNA: TGTGCCAGTAGTATCGGGTCAGGGGGATACCAGCCCCAGCATTTT

V: TRBV28
length: 12
size: NA
D: NA
J: TRBJ1-2
CDR3: CASSLRGYGYTF
DNA: TGTGCCAGCAGTTTAAGGGGCTATGGCTACACCTTC

V: TRBV7-4
length: 16
size: NA
D: TRBD1
J: TRBJ1-1
CDR3: CASSLHYRGWDTEAFF
DNA: TGTGCCAGCAGCCTCCACTACAGGGGATGGGACACTGAAGCTTTCTTT

V: TRBV19
length: 14
size: NA
D: NA
J: TRBJ2-7
CDR3: CASSPTVMSYEQYF
DNA: TGTGCCAGTAGCCCGACAGTAATGTCCTACGAGCAGTACTTC

V: TRBV2
length: 15
size: once
D: TRBD1
J: TRBJ2-5
CDR3: CASTALRGPQETQYF
DNA: TGTGCCAGCACTGCCCTGAGGGGGCCCCAAGAGACCCAGTACTTC

V: TRBV30
length: 14
size: NA
D: TRBD1
J: TRBJ1-5
CDR3: CAWRGDSSNQPQHF
DNA: TGTGCCTGGAGGGGGGACAGCAGCAATCAGCCCCAGCATTTT

V: TRBV5-1
length: 13
size: few
D: TRBD1
J: TRBJ1-1
CDR3: CASSDRVNTEAFF
DNA: TGCGCCAGTTCGGACAGGGTGAACACTGAAGCTTTCTTT

V: TRBV15
length: 14
size: NA
D: NA
J: TRBJ2-1
CDR3: CATSRQGGYNEQFF
DNA: TGTGCCACCAGCAGGCAGGGAGGCTACAATGAGCAGTTCTTC

V: TRBV24-1
length: 16
size: NA
D: NA
J: TRBJ2-2
CDR3: CATSDYRDLNTGELFF
DNA: TGTGCCACCAGTGATTACCGGGATCTGAACACCGGGGAGCTGTTTTTT

V: TRBV6-2/TRBV6-3
length: 15
size: NA
D: NA
J: TRBJ1-5
CDR3: CASSNLQGRSQPQHF
DNA: TGTGCCAGCAGTAATTTACAGGGTCGCTCTCAGCCCCAGCATTTT

V: TRBV28
length: 17
size: NA
D: TRBD1
J: TRBJ1-2
CDR3: CASSSPRGQAINYGYTF
DNA: TGTGCCAGCAGTTCCCCCAGGGGGCAGGCGATTAACTATGGCTACACCTTC

V: TRBV3-1/TRBV3-2
length: 15
size: NA
D: TRBD2
J: TRBJ2-1
CDR3: CASSRGLAMVNEQFF
DNA: TGTGCCAGCAGTCGGGGACTAGCGATGGTGAATGAGCAGTTCTTC

V: TRBV28
length: 15
size: NA
D: NA
J: TRBJ1-2
CDR3: CASSLNTADSYGYTF
DNA: TGTGCCAGCAGTTTAAACACCGCAGATTCCTATGGCTACACCTTC

V: TRBV5-1
length: 18
size: few
D: TRBD2
J: TRBJ2-2
CDR3: CASSPGGRLTSNTGELFF
DNA: TGCGCCAGCAGCCCGGGGGGACGGCTGACCTCGAACACCGGGGAGCTGTTTTTT

V: TRBV11-2
length: 20
size: NA
D: TRBD1
J: TRBJ1-5
CDR3: CASSLDWRGTGFYSNQPQHF
DNA: TGTGCCAGCAGCTTAGACTGGAGGGGGACAGGGTTTTATAGCAATCAGCCCCAGCATTTT

V: TRBV15
length: 21
size: NA
D: NA
J: TRBJ1-6
CDR3: CATSRETTPASFTHVGSPLHF
DNA: TGTGCCACCAGCAGAGAGACTACCCCGGCCTCGTTTACCCATGTGGGTTCACCCCTCCACTTT

V: TRBV27
length: 15
size: once
D: NA
J: TRBJ2-7
CDR3: CASRATGSAGYEQYF
DNA: TGTGCCAGCAGGGCCACAGGGAGCGCGGGCTACGAGCAGTACTTC

V: TRBV11-2
length: 16
size: NA
D: NA
J: TRBJ2-3
CDR3: CASSSQGGEATDTQYF
DNA: TGTGCCAGCAGCTCCCAGGGTGGAGAGGCCACAGATACGCAGTATTTT

V: TRBV7-2
length: 13
size: NA
D: TRBD2
J: TRBJ2-3
CDR3: CASNRGGSDTQYF
DNA: TGTGCCAGCAACCGGGGGGGGTCAGATACGCAGTATTTT

V: TRBV5-6
length: 15
size: NA
D: TRBD1
J: TRBJ2-5
CDR3: CASRPTTGGGETQYF
DNA: TGTGCCAGCCGACCTACGACAGGGGGCGGGGAGACCCAGTACTTC

V: TRBV18
length: 16
size: NA
D: NA
J: TRBJ2-2
CDR3: CASSQAGHLNTGELFF
DNA: TGTGCCAGCTCACAAGCGGGACACCTGAACACCGGGGAGCTGTTTTTT

V: TRBV28
length: 17
size: NA
D: TRBD1
J: TRBJ2-2
CDR3: CASSSTGTGKDTGELFF
DNA: TGTGCCAGCAGTTCCACCGGGACAGGGAAGGACACCGGGGAGCTGTTTTTT

V: TRBV7-9
length: 13
size: NA
D: NA
J: TRBJ1-1
CDR3: CATRRAGLPEAFF
DNA: TGTGCCACCCGGAGGGCGGGCCTGCCTGAAGCTTTCTTT

V: TRBV18
length: 14
size: NA
D: TRBD2
J: TRBJ2-7
CDR3: CASSPGLADYEQYF
DNA: TGTGCCAGCTCACCCGGACTAGCGGACTACGAGCAGTACTTC

V: TRBV5-6
length: 15
size: few
D: NA
J: TRBJ1-2
CDR3: CASHGSGRPDYGYTF
DNA: TGTGCCAGCCACGGAAGCGGGCGTCCAGACTATGGCTACACCTTC

V: TRBV5-5
length: 15
size: few
D: TRBD1
J: TRBJ2-5
CDR3: CASSFGLTGQETQYF
DNA: TGTGCCAGCAGCTTCGGGTTGACAGGGCAAGAGACCCAGTACTTC

V: TRBV5-1
length: 14
size: NA
D: TRBD1
J: TRBJ1-3
CDR3: CASSWGQTGNTIYF
DNA: TGCGCCAGCAGCTGGGGACAGACTGGAAACACCATATATTTT

V: TRBV29-1
length: 12
size: NA
D: NA
J: TRBJ1-1
CDR3: CSAMTGNTEAFF
DNA: TGCAGCGCTATGACAGGGAACACTGAAGCTTTCTTT

V: TRBV5-6
length: 15
size: NA
D: NA
J: TRBJ1-5
CDR3: CASSLGGYSNQPQHF
DNA: TGTGCCAGCAGCTTAGGGGGTTACTCCAATCAGCCCCAGCATTTT

V: TRBV28
length: 16
size: NA
D: TRBD1
J: TRBJ2-7
CDR3: CASSSANRGRGYEQYF
DNA: TGTGCCAGCAGTTCAGCCAACAGGGGGCGCGGGTACGAGCAGTACTTC

V: TRBV6-6
length: 15
size: few
D: NA
J: TRBJ2-7
CDR3: CASSYRSRNPYEQYF
DNA: TGTGCCAGCAGTTATCGGAGCAGAAACCCCTACGAGCAGTACTTC

V: TRBV15
length: 15
size: NA
D: NA
J: TRBJ2-2
CDR3: CATSTRTEDTGELFF
DNA: TGTGCCACCAGCACCCGGACGGAGGACACCGGGGAGCTGTTTTTT

V: TRBV27
length: 13
size: NA
D: NA
J: TRBJ2-7
CDR3: CASSLGRGDEQYF
DNA: TGTGCCAGCAGTTTGGGCAGGGGTGACGAGCAGTACTTC

V: TRBV11-2
length: 14
size: NA
D: NA
J: TRBJ1-2
CDR3: CASSLGGVDYGYTF
DNA: TGTGCCAGCAGCTTGGGAGGGGTTGACTATGGCTACACCTTC

V: TRBV11-2
length: 11
size: NA
D: NA
J: TRBJ1-1
CDR3: CASSSGTEAFF
DNA: TGTGCCAGCAGCTCAGGCACTGAAGCTTTCTTT

V: TRBV5-1
length: 16
size: NA
D: TRBD1
J: TRBJ2-1
CDR3: CASSTWGQGAGNEQFF
DNA: TGCGCCAGCAGCACCTGGGGACAGGGGGCAGGCAATGAGCAGTTCTTC

V: TRBV5-5
length: 17
size: NA
D: NA
J: TRBJ1-4
CDR3: CASSPYLPRQGHEKLFF
DNA: TGTGCCAGCAGCCCGTACCTGCCGCGGCAGGGGCATGAAAAACTGTTTTTT

V: TRBV30
length: 14
size: NA
D: TRBD2
J: TRBJ2-1
CDR3: CAWSVGWGGNEQFF
DNA: TGTGCCTGGAGTGTCGGTTGGGGGGGCAATGAGCAGTTCTTC

V: TRBV7-6
length: 17
size: once
D: TRBD2
J: TRBJ2-3
CDR3: CASSPPWRERGTDTQYF
DNA: TGTGCCAGCAGCCCTCCGTGGCGGGAGAGGGGCACAGATACGCAGTATTTT

V: TRBV6-5
length: 14
size: once
D: NA
J: TRBJ2-3
CDR3: CASSPRISTDTQYF
DNA: TGTGCCAGCAGTCCCAGGATAAGCACAGATACGCAGTATTTT

V: TRBV27
length: 17
size: NA
D: TRBD1
J: TRBJ1-5
CDR3: CASSSSGQGANNQPQHF
DNA: TGTGCCAGCAGTTCTTCCGGGCAGGGGGCGAACAATCAGCCCCAGCATTTT

V: TRBV28
length: 16
size: NA
D: NA
J: TRBJ1-1
CDR3: CASSLRGVGMNTEAFF
DNA: TGTGCCAGCAGTCTCCGGGGGGTCGGGATGAACACTGAAGCTTTCTTT

V: TRBV4-1
length: 18
size: NA
D: NA
J: TRBJ2-7
CDR3: CASSQNDRPRYSSYEQYF
DNA: TGCGCCAGCAGCCAAAACGACAGGCCTCGTTACAGCTCCTACGAGCAGTACTTC

V: TRBV10-3
length: 15
size: NA
D: NA
J: TRBJ1-5
CDR3: CAISESSGFHQPQHF
DNA: TGTGCCATCAGTGAGTCATCCGGGTTCCATCAGCCCCAGCATTTT

V: TRBV28
length: 13
size: once
D: TRBD2
J: TRBJ2-5
CDR3: CASSIAGEETQYF
DNA: TGTGCCAGCAGTATAGCGGGGGAAGAGACCCAGTACTTC

V: TRBV27
length: 15
size: NA
D: NA
J: TRBJ1-5
CDR3: CASSPGGYSNQPQHF
DNA: TGTGCCAGCAGCCCCGGGGGGTACAGCAATCAGCCCCAGCATTTT

V: TRBV19
length: 16
size: NA
D: NA
J: TRBJ2-3
CDR3: CASTTHRGSPTDTQYF
DNA: TGTGCCAGTACCACCCATCGGGGTAGCCCCACAGATACGCAGTATTTT

V: TRBV3-1/TRBV3-2
length: 14
size: NA
D: NA
J: TRBJ2-2
CDR3: CASSQRGSTGELFF
DNA: TGTGCCAGCAGCCAAAGAGGGTCGACCGGGGAGCTGTTTTTT

V: TRBV19
length: 15
size: NA
D: NA
J: TRBJ1-6
CDR3: CASSIRGQRASPLHF
DNA: TGTGCCAGTAGTATACGCGGACAGAGGGCTTCACCCCTCCACTTT